This passage covers 3 T cell receptor beta chains from one sample sequenced in a study of CXCR3-negative and CXCR3-positive naive CD8 T cells. Findings of the study overall: In CXCR3-positive naive cells, the TRB CDR3s were more hydrophobic than in CXCR3-negative naive cells.

All TRB cDNA libraries came from 5' RACE performed with UMI labels. Using the 5' RACE reads, TCRdb records one entry per CDR3 protein without DNA. The table lists about 120,000 distinct CDR3 sequences. The antigens these receptors bind are not known. The sample consisted of naive CXCR3+ CD8+ T cells from blood. Subset specified: CD45RO-CCR7+CD27+CD95- naive CD8+ T cells expressing CXCR3 (TNR3+). The receptors shown here come from a human donor in good health. Some clones in this sample may be carry-over from other donors' samples.

The V call is TRBV7-9, the J call TRBJ2-3; TCRdb lists TRBD2, though no DNA is available to test this call. The CDR3 contains 18 residues. The V gene's germline CDR1 is SEHNR and CDR2 FQNEAQ (reference sequence). The CDR3 region is CASSVTQGTSGMADTQYF. Based on the CDR3 plus reference TRBV7-9 and TRBJ2-3, the full variable domain is DTGVSQNPRHKITKRGQNVTFRCDPISEHNRLYWYRQTLGQGPEFLTYFQNEAQLEKSRLLSDRFSAERPKGSFSTLEIQRTEQGDSAMYLCASSVTQGTSGMADTQYFGPGTRLTVL.

The gene calls are TRBV6-4 and TRBJ2-1; TCRdb's D gene call, TRBD2, goes unchecked for lack of DNA. This CDR3 is 16 amino acids long. Germline CDR1 MRHNA, CDR2 SNTAGT. The CDR3 loop is CASSDSGTSSYNEQFF.

This chain connects TRBV7-2 to TRBJ2-7; TCRdb selects TRBD1, and the lack of DNA leaves this call unchecked. The CDR3 is 16 amino acids. The germline V gene has CDR1 SGHTA and CDR2 FQGNSA. The CDR3: CASSLGAGQSSYEQYF.